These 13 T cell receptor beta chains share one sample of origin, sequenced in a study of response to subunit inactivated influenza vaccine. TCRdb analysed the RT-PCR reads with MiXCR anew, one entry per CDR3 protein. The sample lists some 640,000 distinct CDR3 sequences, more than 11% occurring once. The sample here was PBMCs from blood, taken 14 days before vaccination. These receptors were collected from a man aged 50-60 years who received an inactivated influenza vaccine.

CDR3 nucleotides: TGTGCCTGGAGTAAACCGGGAACCCCCCCCTACGAGCAGTACTTC. As protein: CAWSKPGTPPYEQYF. The rearrangement joins TRBV30 to TRBJ2-7, with a possible D match to TRBD2 (5 bases). This CDR3 region has 15 residues. The V gene lost 2 bases and the J gene lost 2 bases, with 16 bases spanning the gap. From germline, CDR1 is GTSNPN and CDR2 SVGIG (reference sequence).

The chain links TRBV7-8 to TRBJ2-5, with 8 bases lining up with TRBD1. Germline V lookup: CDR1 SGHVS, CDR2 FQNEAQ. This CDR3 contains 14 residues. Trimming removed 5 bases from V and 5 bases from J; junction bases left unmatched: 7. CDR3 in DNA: TGTGCCAGCAGCCGAGGACAGGGTATGGAGACCCAGTACTTC. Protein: CASSRGQGMETQYF.

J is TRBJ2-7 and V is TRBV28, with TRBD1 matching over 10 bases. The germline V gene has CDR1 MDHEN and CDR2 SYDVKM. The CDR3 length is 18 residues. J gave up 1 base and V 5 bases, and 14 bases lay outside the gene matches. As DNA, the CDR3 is TGTGCCAGCAGTGGGCTCCCGGGACAGGGGTCACGATCCTACGAGCAGTACTTC. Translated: CASSGLPGQGSRSYEQYF.

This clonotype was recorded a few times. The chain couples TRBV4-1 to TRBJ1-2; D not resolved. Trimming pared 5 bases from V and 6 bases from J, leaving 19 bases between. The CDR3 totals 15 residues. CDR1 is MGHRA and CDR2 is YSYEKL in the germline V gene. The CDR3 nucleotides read TGCGCCAGCAGCAAACCGGACGGTGGTCGTAATGGCTACACCTTC. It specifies CASSKPDGGRNGYTF.

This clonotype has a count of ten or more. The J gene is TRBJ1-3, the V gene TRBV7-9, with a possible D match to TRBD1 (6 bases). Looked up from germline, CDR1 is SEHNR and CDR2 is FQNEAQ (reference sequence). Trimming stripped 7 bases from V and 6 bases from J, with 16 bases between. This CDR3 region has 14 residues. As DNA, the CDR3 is TGTGCCAGCACCGTTCGGACAGCGCAAAACACCATATATTTT. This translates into CASTVRTAQNTIYF.

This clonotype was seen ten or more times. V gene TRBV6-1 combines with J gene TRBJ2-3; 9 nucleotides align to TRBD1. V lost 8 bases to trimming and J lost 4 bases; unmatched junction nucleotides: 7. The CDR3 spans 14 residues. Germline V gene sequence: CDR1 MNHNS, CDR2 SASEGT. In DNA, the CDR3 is TGTGCCAGCGCCCGGGACAGGGTTTCAGATACGCAGTATTTT. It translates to CASARDRVSDTQYF.

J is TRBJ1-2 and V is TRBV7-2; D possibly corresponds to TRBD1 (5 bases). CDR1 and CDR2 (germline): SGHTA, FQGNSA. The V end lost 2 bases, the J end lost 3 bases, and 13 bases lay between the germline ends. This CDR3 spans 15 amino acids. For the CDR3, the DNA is TGTGCCAGCAGCTTATGGGCAGTGGGGGACTATGGCTACACCTTC. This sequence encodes CASSLWAVGDYGYTF.

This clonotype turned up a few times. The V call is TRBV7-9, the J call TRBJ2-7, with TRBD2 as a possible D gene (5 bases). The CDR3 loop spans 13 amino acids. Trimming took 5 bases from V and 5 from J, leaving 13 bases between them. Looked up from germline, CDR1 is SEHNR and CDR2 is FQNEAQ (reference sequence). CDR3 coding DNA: TGTGCCAGCAGCATGGGCAGCGGCCACGAGCAGTACTTC. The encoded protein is CASSMGSGHEQYF.

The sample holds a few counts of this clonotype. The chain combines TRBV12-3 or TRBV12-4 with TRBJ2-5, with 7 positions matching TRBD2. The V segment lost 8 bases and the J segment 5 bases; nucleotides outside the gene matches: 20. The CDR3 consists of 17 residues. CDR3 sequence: CASAHRGAGMSEETQYF. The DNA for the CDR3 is TGTGCCAGCGCCCACCGGGGAGCGGGAATGTCCGAGGAGACCCAGTACTTC.

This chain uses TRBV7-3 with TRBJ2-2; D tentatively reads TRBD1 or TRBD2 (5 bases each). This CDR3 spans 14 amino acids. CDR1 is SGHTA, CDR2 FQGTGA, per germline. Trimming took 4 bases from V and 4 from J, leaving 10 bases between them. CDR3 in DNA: TGTGCCAGCAGCTCGGGACGGACCACCGGGGAGCTGTTTTTT. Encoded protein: CASSSGRTTGELFF. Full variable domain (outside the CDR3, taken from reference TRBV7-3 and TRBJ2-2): GAGVSQTPSNKVTEKGKYVELRCDPISGHTALYWYRQSLGQGPEFLIYFQGTGAADDSGLPNDRFFAVRPEGSVSTLKIQRTERGDSAVYLCASSSGRTTGELFFGEGSRLTVL.

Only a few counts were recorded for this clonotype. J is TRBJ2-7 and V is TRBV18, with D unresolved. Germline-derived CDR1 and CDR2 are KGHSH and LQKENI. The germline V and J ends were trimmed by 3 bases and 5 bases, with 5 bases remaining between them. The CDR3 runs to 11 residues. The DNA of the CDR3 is TGTGCCAGCTCACCGAGACACGAGCAGTACTTC. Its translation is CASSPRHEQYF.

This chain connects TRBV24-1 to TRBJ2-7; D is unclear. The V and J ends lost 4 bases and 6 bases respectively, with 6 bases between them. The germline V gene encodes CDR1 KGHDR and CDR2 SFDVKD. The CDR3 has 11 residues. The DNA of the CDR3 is TGTGCCACCAGTGAAGGGTTCGAGCAGTACTTC. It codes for CATSEGFEQYF.

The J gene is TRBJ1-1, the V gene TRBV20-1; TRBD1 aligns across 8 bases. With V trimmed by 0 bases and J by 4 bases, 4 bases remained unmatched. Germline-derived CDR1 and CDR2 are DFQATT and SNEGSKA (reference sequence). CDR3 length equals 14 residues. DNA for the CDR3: TGCAGTGCTAGAGATCCAGGGGGCAGCACTGAAGCTTTCTTT. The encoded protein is CSARDPGGSTEAFF.